Sequencing of this T cell receptor (beta chain) was carried out in a study of a mutant IDH1 vaccine in newly diagnosed glioma. At the level of the study: Initiation of the vaccine course occurred 4-6 weeks after radiotherapy alone, or alongside temozolomide cycles. Most had both radiotherapy and temozolomide beforehand; others had only one. Study results and caveats: It seemed that pseudoprogression was not linked to changes in the top peripheral T cell clonotypes.

V lost 3 bases and J lost 2, with 10 bases in between. This CDR3 comprises 14 residues. CDR1 is SGHVS, CDR2 FQNEAQ, per germline. The time point: week 35, safety follow-up. Every vaccination contained 300 ug of the mutant IDH1 20-mer peptide and was paired with topical imiquimod. Eight vaccinations were given in weeks 1, 3, 5, 7, 11, 15, 19 and 23. As for this clone: Its antigen is unknown.

Clones were read by immunoSEQ multiplex PCR, and TCRdb kept only the in-frame ones, dropping some. The repertoire holds 45,000 to 55,000 clones, with around 78% as singletons. The sequenced sample was PBMCs, obtained from a glioma patient whose treatment included an IDH1 peptide vaccine. This sequence was found in a man aged 35 to 55 with glioma. This chain connects TRBV7-8 to TRBJ1-2; TRBD1 is a possible D gene (5 bases). CDR3 DNA sequence: TGTGCCAGCAGCTTGGGACCTATGAACTATGGCTACACCTTC. Translating it yields CASSLGPMNYGYTF.